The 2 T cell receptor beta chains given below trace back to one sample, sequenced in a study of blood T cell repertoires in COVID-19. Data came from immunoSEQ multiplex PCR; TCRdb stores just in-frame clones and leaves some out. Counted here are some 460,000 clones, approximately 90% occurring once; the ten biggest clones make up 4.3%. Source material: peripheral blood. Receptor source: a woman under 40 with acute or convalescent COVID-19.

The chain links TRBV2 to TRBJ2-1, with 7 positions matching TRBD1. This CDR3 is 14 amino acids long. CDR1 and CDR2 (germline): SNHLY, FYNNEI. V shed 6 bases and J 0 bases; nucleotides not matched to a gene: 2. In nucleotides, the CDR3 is TGTGCCAGCAGAGGGGACAGCTCCTACAATGAGCAGTTCTTC. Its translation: CASRGDSSYNEQFF.

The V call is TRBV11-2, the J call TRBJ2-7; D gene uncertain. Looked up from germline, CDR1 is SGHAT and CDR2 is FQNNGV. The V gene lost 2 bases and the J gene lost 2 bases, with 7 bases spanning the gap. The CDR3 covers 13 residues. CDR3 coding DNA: TGTGCCAGCAGCTTACACACAGCCTACGAGCAGTACTTC. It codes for CASSLHTAYEQYF.